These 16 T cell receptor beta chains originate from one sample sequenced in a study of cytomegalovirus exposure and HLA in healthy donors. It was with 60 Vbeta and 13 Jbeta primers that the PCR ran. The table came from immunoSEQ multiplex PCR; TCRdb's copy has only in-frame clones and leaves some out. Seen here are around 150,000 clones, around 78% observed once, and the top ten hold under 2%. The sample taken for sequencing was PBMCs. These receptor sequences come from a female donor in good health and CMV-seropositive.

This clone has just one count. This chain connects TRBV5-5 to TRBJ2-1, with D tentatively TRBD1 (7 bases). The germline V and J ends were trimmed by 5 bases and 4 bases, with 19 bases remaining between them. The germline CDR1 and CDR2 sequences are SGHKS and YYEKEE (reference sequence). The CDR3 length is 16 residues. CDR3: CASSPSEGAPYNEQFF. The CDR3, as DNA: TGTGCCAGCAGTCCCTCGGAGGGGGCCCCGTACAATGAGCAGTTCTTC.

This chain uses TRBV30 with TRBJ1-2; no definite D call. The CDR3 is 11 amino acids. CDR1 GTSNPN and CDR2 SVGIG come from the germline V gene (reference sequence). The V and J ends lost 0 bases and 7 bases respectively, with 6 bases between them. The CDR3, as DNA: TGTGCCTGGAGTGTATACGGTGGCTACACCTTC. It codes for CAWSVYGGYTF.

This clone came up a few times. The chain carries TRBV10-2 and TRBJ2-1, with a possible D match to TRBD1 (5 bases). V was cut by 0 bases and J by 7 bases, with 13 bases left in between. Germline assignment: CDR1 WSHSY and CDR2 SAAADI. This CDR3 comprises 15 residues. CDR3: CASSESIGHINEQFF. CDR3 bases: TGCGCCAGCAGTGAGTCGATAGGACATATTAATGAGCAGTTCTTC.

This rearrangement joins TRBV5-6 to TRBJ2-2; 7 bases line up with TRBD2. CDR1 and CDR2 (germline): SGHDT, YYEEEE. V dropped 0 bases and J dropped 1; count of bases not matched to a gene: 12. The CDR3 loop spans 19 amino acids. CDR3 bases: TGTGCCAGCAGCTTGGACCGCTGGGGAGGGTTTAAGAACACCGGGGAGCTGTTTTTT. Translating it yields CASSLDRWGGFKNTGELFF.

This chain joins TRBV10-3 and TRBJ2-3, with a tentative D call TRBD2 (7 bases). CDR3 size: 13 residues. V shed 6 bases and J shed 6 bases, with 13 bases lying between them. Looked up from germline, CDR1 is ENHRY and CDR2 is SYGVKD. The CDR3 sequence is CAIRRGEGDTQYF. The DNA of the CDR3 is TGTGCCATCAGGAGGGGGGAGGGGGATACGCAGTATTTT.

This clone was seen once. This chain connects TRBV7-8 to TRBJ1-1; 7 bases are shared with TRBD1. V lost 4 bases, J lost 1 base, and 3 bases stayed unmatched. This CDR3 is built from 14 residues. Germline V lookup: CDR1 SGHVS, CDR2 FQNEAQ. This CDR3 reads CASSSGTANTEAFF. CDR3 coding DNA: TGTGCCAGCAGCTCCGGGACAGCGAACACTGAAGCTTTCTTT.

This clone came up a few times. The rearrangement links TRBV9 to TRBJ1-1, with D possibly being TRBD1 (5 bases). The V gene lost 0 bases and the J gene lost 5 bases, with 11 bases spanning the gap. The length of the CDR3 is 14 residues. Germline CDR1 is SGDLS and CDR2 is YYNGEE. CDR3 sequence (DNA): TGTGCCAGCAGCGTAGGTGGGGCGGGGACTGAAGCTTTCTTT. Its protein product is CASSVGGAGTEAFF.

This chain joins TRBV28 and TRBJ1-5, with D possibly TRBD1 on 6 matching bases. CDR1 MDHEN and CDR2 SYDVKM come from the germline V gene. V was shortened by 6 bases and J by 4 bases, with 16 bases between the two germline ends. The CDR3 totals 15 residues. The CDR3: CASRLQGQNNQPQHF. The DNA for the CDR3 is TGTGCCAGCAGACTTCAGGGGCAAAATAATCAGCCCCAGCATTTT.

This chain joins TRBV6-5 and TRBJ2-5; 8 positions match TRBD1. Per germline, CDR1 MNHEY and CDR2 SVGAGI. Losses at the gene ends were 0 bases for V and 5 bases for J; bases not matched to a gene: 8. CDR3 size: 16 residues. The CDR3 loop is CASSYSMQGAGETQYF. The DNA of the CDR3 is TGTGCCAGCAGTTACTCAATGCAGGGGGCGGGGGAGACCCAGTACTTC.

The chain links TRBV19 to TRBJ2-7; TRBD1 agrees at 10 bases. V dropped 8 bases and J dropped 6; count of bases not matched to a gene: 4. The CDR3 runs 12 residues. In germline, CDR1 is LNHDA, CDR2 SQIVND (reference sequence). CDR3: CASGTGALEQYF. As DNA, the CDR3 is TGTGCCAGTGGGACAGGGGCTCTCGAGCAGTACTTC.

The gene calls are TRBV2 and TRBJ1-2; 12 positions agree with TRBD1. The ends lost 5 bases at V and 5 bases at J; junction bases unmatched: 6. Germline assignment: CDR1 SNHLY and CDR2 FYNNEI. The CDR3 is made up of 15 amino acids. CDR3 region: CASSTRDRGRYGYTF. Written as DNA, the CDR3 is TGTGCCAGCAGTACCCGGGACAGGGGGCGTTATGGCTACACCTTC.

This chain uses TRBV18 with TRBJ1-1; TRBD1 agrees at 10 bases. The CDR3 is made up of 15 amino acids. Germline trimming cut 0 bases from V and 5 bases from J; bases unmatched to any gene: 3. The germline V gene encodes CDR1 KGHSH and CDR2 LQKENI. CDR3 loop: CASSPPTGGGTEAFF. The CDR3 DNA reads TGTGCCAGCTCACCACCGACAGGGGGCGGAACTGAAGCTTTCTTT.

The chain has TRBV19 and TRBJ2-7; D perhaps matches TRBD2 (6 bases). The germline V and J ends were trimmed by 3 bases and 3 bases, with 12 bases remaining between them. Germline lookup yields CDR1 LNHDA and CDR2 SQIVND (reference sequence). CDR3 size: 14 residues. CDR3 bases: TGTGCCAGTAGTATCGGAGGGCAGTACTACGAGCAGTACTTC. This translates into CASSIGGQYYEQYF.

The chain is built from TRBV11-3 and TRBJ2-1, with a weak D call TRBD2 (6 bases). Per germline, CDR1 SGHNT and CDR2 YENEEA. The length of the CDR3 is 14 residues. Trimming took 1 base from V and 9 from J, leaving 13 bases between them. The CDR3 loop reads CASSLGLGQSEQFF. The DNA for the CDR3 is TGTGCCAGCAGCTTAGGACTAGGTCAGAGTGAGCAGTTCTTC.

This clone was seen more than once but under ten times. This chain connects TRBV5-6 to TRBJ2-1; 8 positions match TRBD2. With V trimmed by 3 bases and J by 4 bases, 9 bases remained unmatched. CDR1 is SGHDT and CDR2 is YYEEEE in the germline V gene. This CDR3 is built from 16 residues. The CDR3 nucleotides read TGTGCCAGCAGCTGGTGGGGACTAGAGAATTACAATGAGCAGTTCTTC. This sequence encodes CASSWWGLENYNEQFF.

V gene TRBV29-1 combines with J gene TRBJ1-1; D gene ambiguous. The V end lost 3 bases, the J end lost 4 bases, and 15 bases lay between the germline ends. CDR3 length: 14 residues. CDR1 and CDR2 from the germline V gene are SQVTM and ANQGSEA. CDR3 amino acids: CSVEFAGWGTEAFF. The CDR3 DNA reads TGCAGCGTTGAGTTTGCGGGTTGGGGCACTGAAGCTTTCTTT.